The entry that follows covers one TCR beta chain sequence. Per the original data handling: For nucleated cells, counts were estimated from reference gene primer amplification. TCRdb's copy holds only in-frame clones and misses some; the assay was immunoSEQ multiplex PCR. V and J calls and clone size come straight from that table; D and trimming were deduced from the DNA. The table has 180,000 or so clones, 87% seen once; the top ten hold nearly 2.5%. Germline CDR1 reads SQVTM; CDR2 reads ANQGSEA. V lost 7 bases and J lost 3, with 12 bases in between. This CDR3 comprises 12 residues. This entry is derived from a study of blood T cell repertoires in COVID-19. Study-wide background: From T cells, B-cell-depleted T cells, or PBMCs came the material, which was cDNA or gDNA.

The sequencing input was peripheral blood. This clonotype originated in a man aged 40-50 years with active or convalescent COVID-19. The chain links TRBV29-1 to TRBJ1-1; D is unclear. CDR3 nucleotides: TGCAGCGGACGGAGACGGGACACTGAAGCTTTCTTT. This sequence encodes CSGRRRDTEAFF.